This T cell receptor (beta chain) was captured by sequencing in a study of T cell responses to AZD1222 COVID-19 vaccine. Findings and caveats of the study: Among those given AZD1222, only five to seven were seropositive at baseline. The donor group comprised mostly white British people and more females; the analysis possibly underestimated clonal diversity. Close to half of all spike-specific TCRs reportedly target regions of the variants that are unmutated. Only after the peak T cell response were repertoires sampled.

A remark on this clone: Its matching antigen is unknown.

Some clones are missing from TCRdb's copy, which holds only in-frame ones; the method was immunoSEQ multiplex PCR. Altogether about 93,000 clones are present, 89% being singletons, with the ten largest covering 2.5% to 3%. Sequenced material: peripheral blood, taken on day 0 of MenACWY control vaccination. The sequence derives from an adult in good health.

DNA of the CDR3: TGTGCCAGCAGCGTAGGCGGGGGGGCCGCCGGGGAGCTGTTTTTT. This codes for CASSVGGGAAGELFF. The V gene is TRBV9, the J gene TRBJ2-2; TRBD2 agrees at 9 bases. V was pared by 0 bases and J by 6 bases, with 3 bases of the junction left unmatched. The CDR3 extends over 15 amino acids. Germline CDR1 is SGDLS and CDR2 is YYNGEE.